Only a few counts were recorded for the clone carrying this TCR beta chain. Its specificity is unknown. The length of the CDR3 is 15 residues. V was clipped by 4 bases and J by 3 bases; unmatched bases: 8. Germline loops: CDR1 MNHEY, CDR2 SMNVEV (reference sequence). The split of CD4+ cells yielded CD45RA+ naive and CD45RA-negative memory subsets. Assay: immunoSEQ multiplex PCR; the TCRdb copy retains only in-frame clones and omits some. The data contain about 710,000 clones, less than 80% of them singletons. The sample originates from a study of shared clonotypes between healthy human individuals. The study's findings and limits: Sharing across a few donors was seen in around 5% of naive CD4 clonotypes.

Material for sequencing was memory CD4+ T cells sorted from blood. Subset in this sample: CD45RA-negative fraction. The sequence came from a woman in her 30s in good health. The chain employs TRBV27 and TRBJ2-7, with TRBD2 matching over 8 bases. This CDR3 reads CASSSLAGPIYEQYF. The CDR3 coding sequence is TGTGCCAGCAGTTCATTAGCGGGACCAATCTACGAGCAGTACTTC.